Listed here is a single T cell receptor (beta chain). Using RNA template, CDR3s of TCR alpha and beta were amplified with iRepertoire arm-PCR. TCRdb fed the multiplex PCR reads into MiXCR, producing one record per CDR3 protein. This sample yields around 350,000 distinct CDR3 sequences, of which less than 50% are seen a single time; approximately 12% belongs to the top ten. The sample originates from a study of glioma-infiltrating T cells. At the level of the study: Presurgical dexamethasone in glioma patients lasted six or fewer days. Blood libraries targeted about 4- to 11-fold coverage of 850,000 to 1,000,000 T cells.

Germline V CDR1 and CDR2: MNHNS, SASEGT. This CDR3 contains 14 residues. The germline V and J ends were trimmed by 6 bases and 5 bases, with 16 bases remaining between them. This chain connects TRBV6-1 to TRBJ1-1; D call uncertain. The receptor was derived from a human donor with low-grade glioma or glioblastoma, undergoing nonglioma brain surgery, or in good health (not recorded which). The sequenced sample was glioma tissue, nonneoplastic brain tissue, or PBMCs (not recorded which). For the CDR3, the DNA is TGTGCCAGCAGACCTTTTGTGGGGTTGACTGAAGCTTTCTTT. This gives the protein CASRPFVGLTEAFF.